This T cell receptor beta chain originates from a study of T cell changes during pregnancy in multiple sclerosis. Clones were read by immunoSEQ multiplex PCR, and TCRdb kept only the in-frame ones, dropping some. The sample carries 50,000 to 60,000 clones, 80% to 95% recorded once. In germline, CDR1 is MNHNS, CDR2 SASEGT. This CDR3 has 15 amino acids. V gave up 6 bases and J gave up 7 bases; unmatched junction bases: 8. Sequencing was performed on CD4+ T cells from peripheral blood mononuclear cells, taken after pregnancy. V gene TRBV6-1 combines with J gene TRBJ2-1; 11 bases map to TRBD2. This TCR was recovered from a female donor in good health, enrolled as a control in a pregnancy study. CDR3 region: CASSQLAGARNEQFF. DNA for the CDR3: TGTGCCAGCAGCCAACTAGCGGGGGCCCGGAATGAGCAGTTCTTC.